The present T cell receptor beta chain was sequenced within a study of blood T cells in healthy people across ages. V lost 4 bases to trimming and J lost 2 bases, with 11 bases between them. The CDR3 sequence is 15 residues long. Germline values: CDR1 LGHDT, CDR2 YNNKEL (reference sequence). The second PCR ran roughly 7 to 12 cycles with a sample-barcoded 5' primer and J-beta primers. TCRdb reanalysed the 5' RACE reads using MiXCR and keeps one entry per CDR3 protein. This table has some 1.4 million distinct CDR3 sequences, roughly 45% appearing once. V gene TRBV3-1 combines with J gene TRBJ2-2; weak D call: TRBD2 (7 bases). The clonotype originates from a woman in her late teens or twenties in good health. The sequencing input was blood. CDR3 nucleotides: TGTGCCAGCAGCCGACGGGGGGCCAACACCGGGGAGCTGTTTTTT. Residues: CASSRRGANTGELFF. Full variable domain (remainder filled in from reference TRBV3-1 and TRBJ2-2): DTAVSQTPKYLVTQMGNDKSIKCEQNLGHDTMYWYKQDSKKFLKIMFSYNNKELIINETVPNRFSPKSPDKAHLNLHINSLELGDSAVYFCASSRRGANTGELFFGEGSRLTVL.